Listed below are T cell receptor beta chains from one sample, sequenced in a study of shared clonotypes between healthy human individuals. Measured with immunoSEQ multiplex PCR; TCRdb has only the in-frame clones, and not every one. The data contain about 520,000 clones, around 73% of them singletons. Sample: PBMCs. Every receptor here comes from a middle-aged woman in good health. Some clones in this sample may be carry-over from other donors' samples. The CDR3 runs from the conserved cysteine through the conserved F or W. D genes are given only for firm matches. Rows give clone size only sometimes, using once, few, many, or a class for an expanded clone.

CDR3 DNA: TGCAGCGCCAGACTAGCGGGAGTGACAGATACGCAGTATTTT; CDR3 protein: CSARLAGVTDTQYF; CDR3 length: 14; J gene: TRBJ2-3; clone size: -; D gene: TRBD2; V gene: TRBV29-1
CDR3 DNA: TGTGCCAGCTCACCACCGTCCGTCGATGAGCAGTTCTTC; CDR3 protein: CASSPPSVDEQFF; CDR3 length: 13; J gene: TRBJ2-1; clone size: -; D gene: -; V gene: TRBV18
CDR3 DNA: TGTGCCAGCAGCGTTCTCGAAGGGACTTTGGTCGATGAGCAGTTCTTC; CDR3 protein: CASSVLEGTLVDEQFF; CDR3 length: 16; J gene: TRBJ2-1; clone size: -; D gene: -; V gene: TRBV6-4
CDR3 DNA: TGTGCCAGTGGGCCGGGACTAAACTACGGCGAGCAGTACTTC; CDR3 protein: CASGPGLNYGEQYF; CDR3 length: 14; J gene: TRBJ2-7; clone size: -; D gene: TRBD2; V gene: TRBV6-5
CDR3 DNA: TGTGCCAGCAAGATGGAAACAAATCAGCCCCAGCATTTT; CDR3 protein: CASKMETNQPQHF; CDR3 length: 13; J gene: TRBJ1-5; clone size: few; D gene: -; V gene: TRBV6-1
CDR3 DNA: TGTGCCAGCAGTTTATCCAGACAGGGGGCTGAGCAGTTCTTC; CDR3 protein: CASSLSRQGAEQFF; CDR3 length: 14; J gene: TRBJ2-1; clone size: -; D gene: TRBD1; V gene: TRBV27
CDR3 DNA: TGTGCCAGCAGTGAAGGAGTCCCCCCAGAGACCCAGTACTTC; CDR3 protein: CASSEGVPPETQYF; CDR3 length: 14; J gene: TRBJ2-5; clone size: -; D gene: -; V gene: TRBV6-1
CDR3 DNA: TGTGCCTGGAGGGTAGCGGGAGGATGGGGCACAGATACGCAGTATTTT; CDR3 protein: CAWRVAGGWGTDTQYF; CDR3 length: 16; J gene: TRBJ2-3; clone size: -; D gene: TRBD2; V gene: TRBV30
CDR3 DNA: TGTGCCATCAGTGGGGACAGGGGATCTCAGCCCCAGCATTTT; CDR3 protein: CAISGDRGSQPQHF; CDR3 length: 14; J gene: TRBJ1-5; clone size: -; D gene: TRBD1; V gene: TRBV10-3
CDR3 DNA: TGCGCCAGCAGCCAACGGACAGGGGGCGGTGAGAACTATGGCTACACCTTC; CDR3 protein: CASSQRTGGGENYGYTF; CDR3 length: 17; J gene: TRBJ1-2; clone size: -; D gene: TRBD1; V gene: TRBV4-1
CDR3 DNA: TGCGCCAGCAACTCCCGGGGAGAAACTAGCGGGAGGGCCCGGGGCGAGCAGTACTTC; CDR3 protein: CASNSRGETSGRARGEQYF; CDR3 length: 19; J gene: TRBJ2-7; clone size: -; D gene: TRBD2; V gene: TRBV23-1
CDR3 DNA: TGCAGCGTTTCGGGGGAGGCCTACGAGCAGTACTTC; CDR3 protein: CSVSGEAYEQYF; CDR3 length: 12; J gene: TRBJ2-7; clone size: few; D gene: -; V gene: TRBV29-1
CDR3 DNA: TGTGCCAGCAGTTTAGATAGGGCAGGGTTTAGGTCCTACGAGCAGTACTTC; CDR3 protein: CASSLDRAGFRSYEQYF; CDR3 length: 17; J gene: TRBJ2-7; clone size: -; D gene: -; V gene: TRBV27
CDR3 DNA: TGCGCCAGCAGCTTGGCAGGGAGACGGGACACTGAAGCTTTCTTT; CDR3 protein: CASSLAGRRDTEAFF; CDR3 length: 15; J gene: TRBJ1-1; clone size: -; D gene: -; V gene: TRBV5-1
CDR3 DNA: TGTGCCTGGATGTCACCCAACACTGAAGCTTTCTTT; CDR3 protein: CAWMSPNTEAFF; CDR3 length: 12; J gene: TRBJ1-1; clone size: -; D gene: -; V gene: TRBV30
CDR3 DNA: TGTGCCTGGAGTCTGGGACATAGCAATCAGCCCCAGCATTTT; CDR3 protein: CAWSLGHSNQPQHF; CDR3 length: 14; J gene: TRBJ1-5; clone size: -; D gene: -; V gene: TRBV30
CDR3 DNA: TGCGCCAGCAGCTTGGGGGGGACTAGCGGGATTACTGAGCAGTTCTTC; CDR3 protein: CASSLGGTSGITEQFF; CDR3 length: 16; J gene: TRBJ2-1; clone size: -; D gene: TRBD2; V gene: TRBV5-1
CDR3 DNA: TGTGCCAGCAGCTTCCGACTAGCGGGAGGAACCAACACCGGGGAGCTGTTTTTT; CDR3 protein: CASSFRLAGGTNTGELFF; CDR3 length: 18; J gene: TRBJ2-2; clone size: once; D gene: TRBD2; V gene: TRBV11-2
CDR3 DNA: TGTGCCAGCAGCCCCGGGTCTAGCGTCTACAATGAGCAGTTCTTC; CDR3 protein: CASSPGSSVYNEQFF; CDR3 length: 15; J gene: TRBJ2-1; clone size: few; D gene: -; V gene: TRBV7-3
CDR3 DNA: TGTGCCAGCAGTGACCCGGGCACTAGCTACAATGAGCAGTTCTTC; CDR3 protein: CASSDPGTSYNEQFF; CDR3 length: 15; J gene: TRBJ2-1; clone size: -; D gene: -; V gene: TRBV6-4
CDR3 DNA: TGTGCCAGCAGCCCCGGCGCCCCTTCCGCCGAAGAGACCCAGTACTTC; CDR3 protein: CASSPGAPSAEETQYF; CDR3 length: 16; J gene: TRBJ2-5; clone size: -; D gene: -; V gene: TRBV4-2
CDR3 DNA: TGTGCCACCAGCAGACTGGGAGAAGAGACCCAGTACTTC; CDR3 protein: CATSRLGEETQYF; CDR3 length: 13; J gene: TRBJ2-5; clone size: -; D gene: -; V gene: TRBV15
CDR3 DNA: TGTGCCAGCAGCCAGTTGGGGGACAAGACCTACGAGCAGTACTTC; CDR3 protein: CASSQLGDKTYEQYF; CDR3 length: 15; J gene: TRBJ2-7; clone size: many; D gene: -; V gene: TRBV4-2
CDR3 DNA: TGTGCCAGCAGCCCCGCGGCGGTTCAGTACTTC; CDR3 protein: CASSPAAVQYF; CDR3 length: 11; J gene: TRBJ2-7; clone size: -; D gene: -; V gene: TRBV7-2
CDR3 DNA: TGTGCCAGCAGCGCCGGGACTCCCACCAATACGCAGTATTTT; CDR3 protein: CASSAGTPTNTQYF; CDR3 length: 14; J gene: TRBJ2-3; clone size: -; D gene: -; V gene: TRBV9
CDR3 DNA: TGTGCCAGCTCACCGGGGTCTAACAATGAGCAGTTCTTC; CDR3 protein: CASSPGSNNEQFF; CDR3 length: 13; J gene: TRBJ2-1; clone size: once; D gene: -; V gene: TRBV18
CDR3 DNA: TGTGCCAGCAAGCAGGGGAACTACGAGCAGTACTTC; CDR3 protein: CASKQGNYEQYF; CDR3 length: 12; J gene: TRBJ2-7; clone size: -; D gene: -; V gene: TRBV6-1
CDR3 DNA: TGTGCCAGTAGTATCAATTCCGAGAATGGCTACACCTTC; CDR3 protein: CASSINSENGYTF; CDR3 length: 13; J gene: TRBJ1-2; clone size: -; D gene: -; V gene: TRBV19
CDR3 DNA: TGTGCCAGCAGCATCCGGACAGGAGTGACAGCTTTCTTT; CDR3 protein: CASSIRTGVTAFF; CDR3 length: 13; J gene: TRBJ1-1; clone size: -; D gene: TRBD1; V gene: TRBV11-3
CDR3 DNA: TGTGCCTGGAACCGACAAAACTCCTACGAGCAGTACTTC; CDR3 protein: CAWNRQNSYEQYF; CDR3 length: 13; J gene: TRBJ2-7; clone size: many; D gene: -; V gene: TRBV30
CDR3 DNA: TGTGCCAGCACTAGGACTAGCGGATACAATGAGCAGTTCTTC; CDR3 protein: CASTRTSGYNEQFF; CDR3 length: 14; J gene: TRBJ2-1; clone size: -; D gene: TRBD2; V gene: TRBV6-6
CDR3 DNA: TGCGCCAGCAGCTTGTCGACAGGGCGGAGCTCCTACGAGCAGTACTTC; CDR3 protein: CASSLSTGRSSYEQYF; CDR3 length: 16; J gene: TRBJ2-7; clone size: -; D gene: TRBD1; V gene: TRBV5-1
CDR3 DNA: TGTGCCAGCAGCCCCAGGACTAGCGGGAGTTCGGTCAAAAACATTCAGTACTTC; CDR3 protein: CASSPRTSGSSVKNIQYF; CDR3 length: 18; J gene: TRBJ2-4; clone size: -; D gene: TRBD2; V gene: TRBV4-2
CDR3 DNA: TGTGCCAGCAGAAGCAGCGGGAGTCGCCATGAGCAGTTCTTC; CDR3 protein: CASRSSGSRHEQFF; CDR3 length: 14; J gene: TRBJ2-1; clone size: -; D gene: TRBD2; V gene: TRBV28
CDR3 DNA: TGTGCCAGCAGTCCTGGGACAGGGAAAGTTCATGGCTCTGGGGCCAACGTCCTGACTTTC; CDR3 protein: CASSPGTGKVHGSGANVLTF; CDR3 length: 20; J gene: TRBJ2-6; clone size: once; D gene: TRBD1; V gene: TRBV28
CDR3 DNA: TGTGCCTGGAGTGCAGATAGCAATCAGCCCCAGCATTTT; CDR3 protein: CAWSADSNQPQHF; CDR3 length: 13; J gene: TRBJ1-5; clone size: -; D gene: -; V gene: TRBV30
CDR3 DNA: TGTGCCAGCAGTCCCCGTGGATGGGGGTCCAATGAGCAGTTCTTC; CDR3 protein: CASSPRGWGSNEQFF; CDR3 length: 15; J gene: TRBJ2-1; clone size: -; D gene: -; V gene: TRBV2
CDR3 DNA: TGTGCCAGCAGTGATCGACAGGGGGCCCAGCATTTT; CDR3 protein: CASSDRQGAQHF; CDR3 length: 12; J gene: TRBJ1-5; clone size: few; D gene: TRBD1; V gene: TRBV2
CDR3 DNA: TGTGCCAGCTCACCCCAAACCCTACAGCACACCGGGGAGCTGTTTTTT; CDR3 protein: CASSPQTLQHTGELFF; CDR3 length: 16; J gene: TRBJ2-2; clone size: -; D gene: -; V gene: TRBV18
CDR3 DNA: TGTGGCAGCAGCTTAGTCGCGGGAACCTACGAGCAGTACTTC; CDR3 protein: CGSSLVAGTYEQYF; CDR3 length: 14; J gene: TRBJ2-7; clone size: -; D gene: -; V gene: TRBV7-2
CDR3 DNA: TGTGCCAGCCTGGCCCAGGACAGGCCCCTTCCTAATCAGCCCCAGCATTTT; CDR3 protein: CASLAQDRPLPNQPQHF; CDR3 length: 17; J gene: TRBJ1-5; clone size: once; D gene: TRBD1; V gene: TRBV27
CDR3 DNA: TGTGCCAGCAGCCCTTCGACAGCTCGTTACGAGCAGTACTTC; CDR3 protein: CASSPSTARYEQYF; CDR3 length: 14; J gene: TRBJ2-7; clone size: -; D gene: -; V gene: TRBV9
CDR3 DNA: TGTGCCAGTAGTATGTCTGGGACAGGGGGCAATCAGCCCCAGCATTTT; CDR3 protein: CASSMSGTGGNQPQHF; CDR3 length: 16; J gene: TRBJ1-5; clone size: -; D gene: TRBD1; V gene: TRBV19
CDR3 DNA: TGTGCCAGCAGTATGGAACAGGGTTACAATGAGCAGTTCTTC; CDR3 protein: CASSMEQGYNEQFF; CDR3 length: 14; J gene: TRBJ2-1; clone size: many; D gene: -; V gene: TRBV2
CDR3 DNA: TGTGCCTGGAGTGCAGAACAGGTACTAGCGGGAGGGCCCTCGGCGGTCGACGAGCAGTACTTC; CDR3 protein: CAWSAEQVLAGGPSAVDEQYF; CDR3 length: 21; J gene: TRBJ2-7; clone size: -; D gene: TRBD2; V gene: TRBV30
CDR3 DNA: TGTGCCAGCAGCTTAGGGGGCGGTACCTACGAGCAGTACTTC; CDR3 protein: CASSLGGGTYEQYF; CDR3 length: 14; J gene: TRBJ2-7; clone size: -; D gene: -; V gene: TRBV7-9
CDR3 DNA: TGCAGCGGGGGGGAGGGACCAATCCAAGAGACCCAGTACTTC; CDR3 protein: CSGGEGPIQETQYF; CDR3 length: 14; J gene: TRBJ2-5; clone size: once; D gene: TRBD2; V gene: TRBV29-1
CDR3 DNA: TGTGCCAGCAGTGAAGGGGGCCCAGTAAGGTACAATGAGCAGTTCTTC; CDR3 protein: CASSEGGPVRYNEQFF; CDR3 length: 16; J gene: TRBJ2-1; clone size: -; D gene: -; V gene: TRBV6-1
CDR3 DNA: TGTGCCAGCTCACCAGTCTTCCGGCGGGACCCACGACAGGCCGGGGAGCCGTTTTTT; CDR3 protein: CASSPVFRRDPRQAGEPFF; CDR3 length: 19; J gene: TRBJ2-2; clone size: -; D gene: -; V gene: TRBV18
CDR3 DNA: TGCGCCAGCAGCTCCAGGGGGAATCAGCCCCAGCATTTT; CDR3 protein: CASSSRGNQPQHF; CDR3 length: 13; J gene: TRBJ1-5; clone size: few; D gene: TRBD1; V gene: TRBV4-1
CDR3 DNA: TGTGCCAGCAGACCCCGGACTAGCGGGAGGACGGGGGAGCTGTTTTTT; CDR3 protein: CASRPRTSGRTGELFF; CDR3 length: 16; J gene: TRBJ2-2; clone size: -; D gene: TRBD2; V gene: TRBV13
CDR3 DNA: TGTGCCAGCAGCTTAGCGGCCACTAGGCTCAATGAGCAGTTCTTC; CDR3 protein: CASSLAATRLNEQFF; CDR3 length: 15; J gene: TRBJ2-1; clone size: -; D gene: -; V gene: TRBV7-2
CDR3 DNA: TGTGCCAGCAGCTCACCCCTGCAGCGGAGTCGAACCTACAATGAGCAGTTCTTC; CDR3 protein: CASSSPLQRSRTYNEQFF; CDR3 length: 18; J gene: TRBJ2-1; clone size: -; D gene: -; V gene: TRBV7-9